These 32 T cell receptor beta chains were sequenced from one sample in a study of beta chain features in type 1 diabetes (dated by TCRdb to 2017 to 2018). Libraries were built with the immunoSEQ multiplex PCR assay. The entire isolated RNA was reverse transcribed using the High Capacity cDNA Reverse Transcription Kit, and thus expressed TCRB transcripts were sequenced. TCRdb limited this immuneACCESS table to in-frame rearrangements with V and J called. A share of clones is missing; checked studies link under half to unresolved V genes, and the rest is unexplained. The sample includes 390,000 or so clones, with around 13% observed a single time. About 0.034% of the sample belongs to the ten largest clones. Material: naive CD4+ T cells from blood. The cell subset or site label, as the study defines it: true naive CD4+ T cells. These receptors came from a man aged 25 to 40 in good health.

This clone was counted a few times. J is TRBJ2-7 and V is TRBV19, with 11 bases matching TRBD1. Trimming at V came to 6 bases and at J to 5 bases, leaving 3 bases not matched to a gene. The germline gives CDR1 LNHDA, CDR2 SQIVND (reference sequence). This CDR3 region has 13 residues. CDR3 nucleotides: TGTGCCAGTAGGGACAGGGGGCGCAACGAGCAGTACTTC. Encoded protein: CASRDRGRNEQYF.

This clone was detected a few times. At the DNA level, this CDR3 is encoded by other sequences in the same sample as well. This rearrangement joins TRBV29-1 to TRBJ2-3, with no clear D. This CDR3 contains 13 residues. The V gene lost 1 base and the J gene lost 4 bases, with 9 bases spanning the gap. Germline V gene data show CDR1 as SQVTM and CDR2 as ANQGSEA. CDR3 loop: CSVEGPGPDTQYF. As DNA, the CDR3 is TGCAGCGTTGAAGGGCCGGGCCCAGATACGCAGTATTTT.

The rearrangement joins TRBV25-1 to TRBJ2-6; no clear D gene. V lost 2 bases and J 0 bases, leaving 14 bases between the germline ends. The CDR3 is 18 residues long. Per germline, CDR1 MGHDK and CDR2 SYGVNS. CDR3 nucleotide sequence: TGTGCCAGCAGTGAACCTACGGGTCCACACTCTGGGGCCAACGTCCTGACTTTC. Amino acid sequence: CASSEPTGPHSGANVLTF.

The J gene is TRBJ2-3, the V gene TRBV15, with D maybe TRBD1 (5 bases). The germline V gene encodes CDR1 LNHNV and CDR2 YYDKDF (reference sequence). The CDR3 runs 16 residues. Between the trimmed V and J ends, which lost 0 bases and 2 bases, there was a span of 12 bases. CDR3 nucleotide sequence: TGTGCCACCAGCAGAGATGCTAGGGGATTCACAGATACGCAGTATTTT. Amino acids: CATSRDARGFTDTQYF.

In this sample, this clone turned up a few times. The chain joins TRBV27 to TRBJ2-6; no firm D call. This CDR3 is built from 15 residues. Trimming stripped 5 bases from V and 2 bases from J, with 10 bases between. The V gene's germline CDR1 is MNHEY and CDR2 SMNVEV (reference sequence). The CDR3 DNA follows: TGTGCCAGCAGTCCATCTGGGGCTGGGGCCAACGTCCTGACTTTC. Translating gives CASSPSGAGANVLTF.

J is TRBJ2-7 and V is TRBV14, with 9 bases identical to TRBD1. The CDR3 spans 13 residues. J gave up 10 bases and V 6 bases, and 10 bases lay outside the gene matches. Germline-derived CDR1 and CDR2 are SGHDN and FVKESK. Here the CDR3 DNA reads TGTGCCAGCAGTGTGGACAGGGGTACATTCCAGTACGTC. Translating it yields CASSVDRGTFQYV.

This rearrangement joins TRBV7-9 to TRBJ2-3, with 7 positions matching TRBD1. V lost 5 bases and J lost 6; bases outside the gene matches: 5. This CDR3 has 13 amino acids. CDR1 SEHNR and CDR2 FQNEAQ come from the germline V gene (reference sequence). CDR3 nucleotides: TGTGCCAGCAGCCGACAGGGTAGGGATACGCAGTATTTT. Its protein product is CASSRQGRDTQYF.

This chain links TRBV5-1 with TRBJ2-1, with TRBD2 identical over 9 bases. Germline loops: CDR1 SGHRS, CDR2 YFSETQ. Trimming cost V 2 bases and J 10 bases; bases outside gene matches: 1. The length of the CDR3 is 12 residues. The CDR3 DNA follows: TGCGCCAGCAGCTTAACTAGCGGGGAGCAGTTCTTC. Amino acid sequence: CASSLTSGEQFF. The variable domain in full, with the rest retrieved from reference TRBV5-1 and TRBJ2-1, is KAGVTQTPRYLIKTRGQQVTLSCSPISGHRSVSWYQQTPGQGLQFLFEYFSETQRNKGNFPGRFSGRQFSNSRSEMNVSTLELGDSALYLCASSLTSGEQFFGPGTRLTVL.

The J gene is TRBJ2-1, the V gene TRBV30, with D hard to call. Trimming took 2 bases from V and 4 from J, leaving 9 bases between them. Looked up from germline, CDR1 is GTSNPN and CDR2 is SVGIG (reference sequence). There are 13 residues in the CDR3. The CDR3 region is CAWSNGQYNEQFF. CDR3 sequence (DNA): TGTGCCTGGAGTAACGGCCAATACAATGAGCAGTTCTTC.

This clone was picked up a small number of times. The chain employs TRBV27 and TRBJ2-7, with D possibly TRBD2 on 5 matching bases. This CDR3 region has 14 residues. Germline V gene sequence: CDR1 MNHEY, CDR2 SMNVEV (reference sequence). Trimming removed 6 bases from V and 0 bases from J, with 12 bases in between. Here the CDR3 reads CASRVGEHSYEQYF. As DNA, the CDR3 is TGTGCCAGCAGGGTTGGGGAGCACTCCTACGAGCAGTACTTC.

This clone was counted a few times. The chain's CDR3 is CASSDAGGPPDTQYF. The CDR3 DNA reads TGTGCCAGCAGCGATGCGGGAGGGCCCCCAGATACGCAGTATTTT. The gene calls are TRBV9 and TRBJ2-3; 9 nucleotides line up with TRBD2. The CDR3 runs to 15 residues. The ends lost 3 bases at V and 4 bases at J; junction bases unmatched: 6. CDR1 is SGDLS, CDR2 YYNGEE, per germline.

V usage is TRBV9 and J usage is TRBJ2-7; 7 positions agree with TRBD1. The V segment lost 4 bases and the J segment 0 bases; nucleotides outside the gene matches: 4. Germline V CDR1 and CDR2: SGDLS, YYNGEE. This CDR3 has 14 residues. The CDR3, as DNA: TGTGCCAGCAGCCCGGGACAGAGCTCCTACGAGCAGTACTTC. This codes for CASSPGQSSYEQYF.

This chain uses TRBV13 with TRBJ1-6; the D is unclear. The CDR3 consists of 16 residues. V was trimmed by 4 bases and J by 9 bases, leaving 19 bases between them. Germline loops: CDR1 PRHDT, CDR2 FYEKMQ (reference sequence). The CDR3 loop is CASSSRDGRVGSPLHF. CDR3 nucleotide sequence: TGTGCCAGCAGCTCTCGAGACGGACGCGTTGGTTCACCCCTCCACTTT.

This clone came up a few times. The rearrangement uses TRBV7-8 and TRBJ1-4; D call uncertain. Trimming shortened V by 0 bases and J by 7 bases, and 6 bases separated the two germline ends. Germline V gene lookup returns CDR1 SGHVS and CDR2 FQNEAQ. The CDR3 is 13 residues long. Here the CDR3 reads CASSLAYTEKLFF. The CDR3 DNA sequence: TGTGCCAGCAGCTTAGCTTACACTGAAAAACTGTTTTTT.

The chain has TRBV5-1 and TRBJ2-3; D call uncertain. In germline, CDR1 is SGHRS, CDR2 YFSETQ. Trimming took 2 bases from V and 5 from J, leaving 9 bases between them. This CDR3 region has 13 residues. This CDR3 reads CASSFGRKDTQYF. The CDR3 coding sequence is TGCGCCAGCAGCTTTGGTAGGAAAGATACGCAGTATTTT.

The chain is built from TRBV30 and TRBJ2-5, with D maybe TRBD2 (5 bases). Germline V CDR1 and CDR2: GTSNPN, SVGIG (reference sequence). V was shortened by 1 base and J by 6 bases, with 12 bases between the two germline ends. This CDR3 has 13 residues. The CDR3 bases are TGTGCCTGGAGTGGGGGAGCTCAGAAGACCCAGTACTTC. It is translated as CAWSGGAQKTQYF.

The rearrangement joins TRBV19 to TRBJ2-2; D possibly uses TRBD1 or TRBD2 (5 bases each). The V gene's germline CDR1 is LNHDA and CDR2 SQIVND (reference sequence). This CDR3 has 14 amino acids. Trimming removed 6 bases from V and 6 bases from J, with 14 bases in between. The CDR3 protein is CASSPGRDPGELFF. CDR3 sequence (DNA): TGTGCCAGTAGCCCGGGCAGGGACCCCGGGGAGCTGTTTTTT.

This clone has only a few counts. The sample holds other DNA sequences that translate to the same CDR3. J is TRBJ2-3 and V is TRBV29-1, with TRBD1 matching 11 bases. This CDR3 comprises 17 residues. The germline V gene encodes CDR1 SQVTM and CDR2 ANQGSEA. The J segment lost 3 bases and the V segment lost 3 bases, leaving 11 bases of the junction unmatched. CDR3 sequence (DNA): TGCAGCGTTGATCCCTGGACAGGGGGCTTGAGGACAGATACGCAGTATTTT. Translation gives CSVDPWTGGLRTDTQYF.

The sample holds a few counts of this clone. The chain combines TRBV9 with TRBJ1-5; D ambiguous. Trimming removed 4 bases from V and 0 bases from J, with 8 bases in between. The V gene's germline CDR1 is SGDLS and CDR2 YYNGEE. The CDR3 contains 14 residues. DNA of the CDR3: TGTGCCAGCAGCCCAGAGATTAGCAATCAGCCCCAGCATTTT. This gives the protein CASSPEISNQPQHF.

This clone was counted only a few times. The rearrangement uses TRBV29-1 and TRBJ1-1; 8 bases are a match to TRBD1. CDR1 is SQVTM, CDR2 ANQGSEA, per germline. The CDR3 loop spans 13 amino acids. V lost 7 bases to trimming and J lost 6 bases; unmatched junction nucleotides: 10. The CDR3 loop reads CSARGQALAEAFF. CDR3 bases: TGCAGCGCTCGGGGACAGGCCTTGGCTGAAGCTTTCTTT.

The chain is built from TRBV28 and TRBJ2-7, with 11 bases fitting TRBD1. Germline CDR1 and CDR2: MDHEN and SYDVKM. This CDR3 has 17 amino acids. V lost 7 bases, J lost 3 bases, and 14 bases stayed unmatched. The CDR3 nucleotides are TGTGCCAGCATTTGCGGGACAGGGGGATATCTTGTCTACGAGCAGTACGTC. It encodes CASICGTGGYLVYEQYV.

This clone has just a few counts. The gene calls are TRBV28 and TRBJ2-7; 9 bases match TRBD1. The V and J ends lost 4 bases and 2 bases, in that order; junction bases with no gene match: 9. There are 16 residues in the CDR3. CDR1 MDHEN and CDR2 SYDVKM come from the germline V gene. CDR3 DNA: TGTGCCAGCAGTTCGGCCGGGACAGGGCGAGCCTACGAGCAGTACGTC. As protein: CASSSAGTGRAYEQYV.

The V and J genes are TRBV10-3 and TRBJ2-2; TRBD1 might be the D (7 bases). Trimming pared 4 bases from V and 4 bases from J, leaving 13 bases between. CDR1 and CDR2 from the germline V gene are ENHRY and SYGVKD. The CDR3 is 15 amino acids. CDR3 coding DNA: TGTGCCATCAGTGGTCAGCAGGGGGGCACCGGGGAGCTGTTTTTT. This encodes CAISGQQGGTGELFF.

The gene calls are TRBV25-1 and TRBJ2-4; the D is unclear. Germline loops: CDR1 MGHDK, CDR2 SYGVNS. The CDR3 contains 14 residues. V was shortened by 10 bases and J by 0 bases, with 13 bases between the two germline ends. The DNA of the CDR3 is TGTGCCATCCCCGATAGGGTAGCCAAAAACATTCAGTACTTC. This translates into CAIPDRVAKNIQYF.

In its sample, this clone was seen a few times. The CDR3 region is CASTKTDTQYF. CDR3 nucleotide sequence: TGTGCCAGCACTAAAACAGATACGCAGTATTTT. V is TRBV28 and J is TRBJ2-3; D unresolved. Per germline, CDR1 MDHEN and CDR2 SYDVKM. V lost 7 bases and J 3 bases, leaving 5 bases between the germline ends. The CDR3 consists of 11 residues. The variable domain in full, completed from reference TRBV28 and TRBJ2-3, reads DVKVTQSSRYLVKRTGEKVFLECVQDMDHENMFWYRQDPGLGLRLIYFSYDVKMKEKGDIPEGYSVSREKKERFSLILESASTNQTSMYLCASTKTDTQYFGPGTRLTVL.

This rearrangement joins TRBV2 to TRBJ2-1; maybe TRBD2 (6 bases). Germline CDR1 reads SNHLY; CDR2 reads FYNNEI. The V end was cut by 8 bases, the J end by 2 bases, with 10 bases between. The CDR3 contains 13 residues. CDR3 residues: CASLADTYNEQFF. DNA for the CDR3: TGTGCCAGCTTAGCGGACACCTACAATGAGCAGTTCTTC.

In this sample, this clone turned up many times. The chain joins TRBV10-3 to TRBJ1-6; tentatively, D is TRBD1 (5 bases). Germline V lookup: CDR1 ENHRY, CDR2 SYGVKD. The V end was cut by 6 bases, the J end by 7 bases, with 19 bases between. The CDR3 length is 16 residues. CDR3 DNA sequence: TGTGCCATCAGCGCGGGACCCATAGGGGTCAATTCACCCCTCCACTTT. Protein: CAISAGPIGVNSPLHF.

Only a few counts were recorded for this clone. This chain links TRBV7-6 with TRBJ2-4; tentative D call: TRBD1 (5 bases). Trimming removed 1 base from V and 8 bases from J, with 12 bases in between. There are 14 residues in the CDR3. CDR1 and CDR2 (germline): SGHVS, FNYEAQ. The CDR3 DNA is TGTGCCAGCAGCTTAGTCCAGGGTGGAGACATTCAGTACTTC. Its translation: CASSLVQGGDIQYF.

This sequence joins TRBV5-6 and TRBJ2-1; D call uncertain. V lost 0 bases, J lost 10 bases, and 8 bases lay in between. The CDR3 spans 12 residues. Germline V gene sequence: CDR1 SGHDT, CDR2 YYEEEE. CDR3 loop: CASSLDPGEQFF. CDR3 DNA: TGTGCCAGCAGCTTGGACCCCGGAGAGCAGTTCTTC.

The chain joins TRBV19 to TRBJ2-6; D unclear. CDR1 and CDR2 (germline): LNHDA, SQIVND (reference sequence). The V end was cut by 3 bases, the J end by 0 bases, with 3 bases between. The CDR3 loop spans 14 amino acids. The CDR3 is CASSMSSGANVLTF. CDR3 sequence (DNA): TGTGCCAGTAGTATGAGCTCTGGGGCCAACGTCCTGACTTTC.

This clone has only a few counts. The chain combines TRBV28 with TRBJ2-1, with 10 bases lining up with TRBD2. Germline V gene sequence: CDR1 MDHEN, CDR2 SYDVKM. The CDR3 runs 15 residues. Losses at the gene ends were 6 bases for V and 5 bases for J; bases not matched to a gene: 7. The CDR3 DNA reads as TGTGCCAGCAGGAACCTAGCGGGAGTGAACAATGAGCAGTTCTTC. Translated, it gives CASRNLAGVNNEQFF.

V and J are TRBV29-1 and TRBJ2-1, with 7 bases lining up with TRBD2. The germline V gene has CDR1 SQVTM and CDR2 ANQGSEA. The CDR3 contains 11 residues. In nucleotides, the CDR3 is TGCGGTGCTAGCGGAGTCAATGAGCAGTTCTTC. Translation gives CGASGVNEQFF.